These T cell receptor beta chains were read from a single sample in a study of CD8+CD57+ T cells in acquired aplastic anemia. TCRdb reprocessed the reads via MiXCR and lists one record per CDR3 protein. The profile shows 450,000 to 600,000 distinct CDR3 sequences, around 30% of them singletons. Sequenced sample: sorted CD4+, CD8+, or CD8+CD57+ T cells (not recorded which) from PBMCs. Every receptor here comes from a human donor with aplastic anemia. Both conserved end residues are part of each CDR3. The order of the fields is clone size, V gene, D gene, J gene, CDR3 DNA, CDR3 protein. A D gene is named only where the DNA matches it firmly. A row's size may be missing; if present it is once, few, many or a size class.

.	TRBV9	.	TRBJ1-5	TGTGCCAGCAGCCGGACTAGCGGGAACTACGAGCATTTT	CASSRTSGNYEHF
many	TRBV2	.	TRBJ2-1	TGTGCCAGCAGTGAAGAACGGAGGGATGAGCAGTTCTTC	CASSEERRDEQFF
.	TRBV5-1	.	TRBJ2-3	TGCGCCTGCAGCCTCCCGGTAGCCACAGATACGCAGTATTTT	CACSLPVATDTQYF
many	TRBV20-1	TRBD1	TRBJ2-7	TGCAGTGCTAGGGTGACAGGGGGACGCTACGAGCAGTACTTC	CSARVTGGRYEQYF
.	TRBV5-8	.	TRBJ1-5	TGTGCCAGCAGCTCTCAGGACAGTCGGCGGCAACCCCAGCATTTT	CASSSQDSRRQPQHF
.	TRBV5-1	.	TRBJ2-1	TGCGCCAGCAGCAAATACCGGGACGACGATGAGCAGTTCTTC	CASSKYRDDDEQFF
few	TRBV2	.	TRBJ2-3	TGTGCCAGCAGTCGAGAGAGACAGCGCACAGATACGCAGTATTTT	CASSRERQRTDTQYF
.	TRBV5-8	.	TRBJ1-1	TGCGCCAGCAGCCCCGGGCCGCGGGGAAGGGGGGCTTTCTTT	CASSPGPRGRGAFF
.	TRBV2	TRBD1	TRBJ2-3	TGTGCCAGCAGTGAACGATCCCCCGTGGGACAGGGTCGCACAGATACGCAGTATTTT	CASSERSPVGQGRTDTQYF
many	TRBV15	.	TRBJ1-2	TGTGCCACCAGCAGAGAGGCGGCCCACGTGGGGGGCAAAGGCTACACCTTC	CATSREAAHVGGKGYTF
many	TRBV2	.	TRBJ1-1	TGTGCCAGCAGTACAGGTATGAACACTGAAGCTTTCTTT	CASSTGMNTEAFF
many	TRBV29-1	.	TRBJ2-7	TGCAGCGCTAGGGTTGGCTACGAGCAGTACTTC	CSARVGYEQYF
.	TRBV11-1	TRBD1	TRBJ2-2	TGTGCCAGCAGATCCGGGACAGGGAACACCGGGGAGCTGTTTTTT	CASRSGTGNTGELFF
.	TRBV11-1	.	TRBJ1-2	TGTGCCAGCAGCTTAGGTGGAGGGGCGAACTTCTATGGCTACACCTTC	CASSLGGGANFYGYTF
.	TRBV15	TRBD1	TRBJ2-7	TGTGCCACCAGCAGTTTGGACAGGGGTGCCTCCTACGAGCAGTACTTC	CATSSLDRGASYEQYF
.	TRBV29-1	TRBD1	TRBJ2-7	TGCAGCGTTGACGTGAGGACAGGGGGAGTCTCCTACGAGCAGTACTTC	CSVDVRTGGVSYEQYF
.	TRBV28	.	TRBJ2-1	TGCGCCAGCAGTTTGGTCCCCAGCGTCTACAATGAGCAGTTCTTC	CASSLVPSVYNEQFF
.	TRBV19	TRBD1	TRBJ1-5	TGTGCCAGCCAAGACAGGGGGTATCAGCCCCAGCATTTT	CASQDRGYQPQHF
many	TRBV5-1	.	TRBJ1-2	TGCGCCAGCAGCTACGGGTCCGGCTACACCTTC	CASSYGSGYTF
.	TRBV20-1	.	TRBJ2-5	TGCAGTGCTAGAGAAGATCGGACGGGGACGGGGACCCAGTACTTC	CSAREDRTGTGTQYF
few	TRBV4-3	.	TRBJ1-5	TGCGCCAGCAGCCAAGAGTTGCATCAGCCCCAGCATTTT	CASSQELHQPQHF
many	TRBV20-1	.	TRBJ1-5	TGCAGTGCCAGAAATTCGGTAAAGAGCAATCAGCCCCAGCATTTT	CSARNSVKSNQPQHF
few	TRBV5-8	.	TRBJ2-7	TGTGCCAGCAGCTATACGGGACAAAGACCCTACGAGCAGTACTTC	CASSYTGQRPYEQYF
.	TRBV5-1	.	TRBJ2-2	TGCGCCAGCAGCTTGGAGGGGGGCGCGAACACCGGGGAGCTGTTTTTT	CASSLEGGANTGELFF
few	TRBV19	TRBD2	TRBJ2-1	TGTGCCAGTAGTCAGGGGCGGGAGGGGTCTGAGCAGTTCTTC	CASSQGREGSEQFF
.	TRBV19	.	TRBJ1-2	TGTGCCAGTAGAAAGGGGAACTATGGCTACACCTTC	CASRKGNYGYTF
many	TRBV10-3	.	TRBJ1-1	TGTGCTGGGCGTGGGGGGGAAGCTTTCTTT	CAGRGGEAFF
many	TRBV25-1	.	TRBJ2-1	TGTGCCAGCAGTGACCTGGGATCGAGCTCCTACAATGAGCAGTTCTTC	CASSDLGSSSYNEQFF
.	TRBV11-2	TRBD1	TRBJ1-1	TGTGCCAGCAGCTTAGGTTTGTGGGCAGGGGGCACTGAAGCTTTCTTT	CASSLGLWAGGTEAFF
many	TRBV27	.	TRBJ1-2	TGTGCCAGCAGTTCCGGAGGGGGTGGCTACACCTTC	CASSSGGGGYTF
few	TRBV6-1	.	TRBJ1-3	TGTGCCAGCAGTGAAGCGCTTCTAGGAGGCACCATATATTTT	CASSEALLGGTIYF
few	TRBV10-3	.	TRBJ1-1	TGTGCCAGCACTAGGGACGATGTCGGCACTGAAGCTTTCTTT	CASTRDDVGTEAFF
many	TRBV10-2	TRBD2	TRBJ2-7	TGCGGAACCTGGCGCGGGGGGGGAGTAGGAGAGCAGTACTTC	CGTWRGGGVGEQYF
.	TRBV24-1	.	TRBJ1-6	TGTGCCACCAGTTTCATCCTAAGCGACCCCTTGAATTCACCCCTCCACTTT	CATSFILSDPLNSPLHF
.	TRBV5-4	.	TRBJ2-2	TGTGCCAGCAGCGCGGGTTGGACATCGAACACCGGGGAGCTGTTTTTT	CASSAGWTSNTGELFF